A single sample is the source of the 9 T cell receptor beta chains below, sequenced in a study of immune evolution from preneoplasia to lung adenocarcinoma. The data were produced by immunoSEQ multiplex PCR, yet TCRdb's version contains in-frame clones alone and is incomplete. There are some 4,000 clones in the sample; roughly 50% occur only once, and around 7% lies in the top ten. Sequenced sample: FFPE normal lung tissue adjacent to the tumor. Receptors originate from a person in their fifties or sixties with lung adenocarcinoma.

The CDR3 here is CASSPEGVVETQYF. The CDR3 DNA sequence: TGTGCCAGCAGCCCCGAGGGGGTCGTAGAGACCCAGTACTTC. V is TRBV9 and J is TRBJ2-5; tentatively, D is TRBD1 (6 bases). The V end lost 4 bases, the J end lost 4 bases, and 14 bases lay between the germline ends. Germline V CDR1 and CDR2: SGDLS, YYNGEE. This CDR3 is 14 amino acids long.

Here the CDR3 DNA reads TGTGCCAGCAGTGGGAGAGCGGGAACAAATAAAAGAAATGAGCAGTTCTTC. This codes for CASSGRAGTNKRNEQFF. V usage is TRBV25-1 and J usage is TRBJ2-1, with 7 bases aligning to TRBD2. Losses at the gene ends were 4 bases for V and 7 bases for J; bases not matched to a gene: 16. This CDR3 contains 17 residues. Germline lookup yields CDR1 MGHDK and CDR2 SYGVNS.

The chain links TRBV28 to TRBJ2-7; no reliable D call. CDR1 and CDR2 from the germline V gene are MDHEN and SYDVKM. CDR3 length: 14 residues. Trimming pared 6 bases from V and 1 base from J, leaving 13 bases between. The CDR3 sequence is CASSQTLMSYEQYF. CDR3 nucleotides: TGTGCCAGCAGCCAGACCCTGATGTCCTACGAGCAGTACTTC.

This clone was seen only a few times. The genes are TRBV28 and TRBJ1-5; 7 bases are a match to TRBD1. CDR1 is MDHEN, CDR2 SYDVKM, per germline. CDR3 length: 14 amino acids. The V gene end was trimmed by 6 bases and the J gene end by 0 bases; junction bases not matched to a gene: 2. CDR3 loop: CASRDRNSNQPQHF. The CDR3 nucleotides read TGTGCCAGCAGGGACAGGAATAGCAATCAGCCCCAGCATTTT.

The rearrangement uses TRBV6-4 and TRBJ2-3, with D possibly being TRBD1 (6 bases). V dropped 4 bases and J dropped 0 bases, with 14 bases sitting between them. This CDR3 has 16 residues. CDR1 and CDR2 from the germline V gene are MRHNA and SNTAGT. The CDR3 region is CASSGMTGASTDTQYF. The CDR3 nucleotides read TGTGCCAGCAGTGGAATGACAGGAGCTAGCACAGATACGCAGTATTTT.

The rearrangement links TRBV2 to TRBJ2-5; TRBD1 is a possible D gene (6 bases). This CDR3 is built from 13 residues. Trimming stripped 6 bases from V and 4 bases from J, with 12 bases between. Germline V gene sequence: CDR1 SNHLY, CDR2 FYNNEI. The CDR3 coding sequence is TGTGCCAGCAGGCAGAGGGGGTCAGAGACCCAGTACTTC. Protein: CASRQRGSETQYF. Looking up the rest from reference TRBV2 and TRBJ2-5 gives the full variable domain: EPEVTQTPSHQVTQMGQEVILRCVPISNHLYFYWYRQILGQKVEFLVSFYNNEISEKSEIFDDQFSVERPDGSNFTLKIRSTKLEDSAMYFCASRQRGSETQYFGPGTRLLVL.

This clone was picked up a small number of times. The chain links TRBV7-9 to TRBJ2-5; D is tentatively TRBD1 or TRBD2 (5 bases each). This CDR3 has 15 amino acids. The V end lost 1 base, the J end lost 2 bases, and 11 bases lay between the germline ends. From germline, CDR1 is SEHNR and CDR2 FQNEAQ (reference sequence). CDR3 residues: CASSLGGPSQETQYF. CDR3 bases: TGTGCCAGCAGCTTAGGGGGACCCTCACAAGAGACCCAGTACTTC. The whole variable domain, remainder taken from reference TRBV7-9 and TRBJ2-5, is DTGVSQNPRHKITKRGQNVTFRCDPISEHNRLYWYRQTLGQGPEFLTYFQNEAQLEKSRLLSDRFSAERPKGSFSTLEIQRTEQGDSAMYLCASSLGGPSQETQYFGPGTRLLVL.

The CDR3 protein is CASSLSVGEQYF. CDR3 in DNA: TGTGCCAGCAGTTTATCAGTAGGCGAGCAGTACTTC. The rearrangement links TRBV28 to TRBJ2-7; D gene uncertain. Trimming stripped 1 base from V and 6 bases from J, with 7 bases between. The CDR3 runs 12 residues. Germline V gene lookup returns CDR1 MDHEN and CDR2 SYDVKM.

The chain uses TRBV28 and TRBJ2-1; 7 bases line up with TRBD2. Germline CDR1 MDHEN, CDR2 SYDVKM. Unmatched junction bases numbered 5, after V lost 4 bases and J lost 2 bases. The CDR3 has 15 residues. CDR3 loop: CASSSSGTPYNEQFF. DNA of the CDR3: TGTGCCAGCAGTTCCAGCGGGACGCCCTACAATGAGCAGTTCTTC.